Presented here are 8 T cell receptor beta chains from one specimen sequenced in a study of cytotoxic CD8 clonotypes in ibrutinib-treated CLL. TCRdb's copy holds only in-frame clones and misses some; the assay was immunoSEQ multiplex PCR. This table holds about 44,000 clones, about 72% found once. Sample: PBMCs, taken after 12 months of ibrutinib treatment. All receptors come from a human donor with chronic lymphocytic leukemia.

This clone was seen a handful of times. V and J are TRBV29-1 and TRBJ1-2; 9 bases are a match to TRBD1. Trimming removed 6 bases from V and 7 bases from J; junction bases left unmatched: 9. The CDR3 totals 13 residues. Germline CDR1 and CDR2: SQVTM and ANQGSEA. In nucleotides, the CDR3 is TGCAGCGTGACACAGGGGGCGCCTAGTGGCTACACCTTC. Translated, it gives CSVTQGAPSGYTF. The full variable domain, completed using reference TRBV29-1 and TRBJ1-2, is SAVISQKPSRDICQRGTSLTIQCQVDSQVTMMFWYRQQPGQSLTLIATANQGSEATYESGFVIDKFPISRPNLTFSTLTVSNMSPEDSSIYLCSVTQGAPSGYTFGSGTRLTVV.

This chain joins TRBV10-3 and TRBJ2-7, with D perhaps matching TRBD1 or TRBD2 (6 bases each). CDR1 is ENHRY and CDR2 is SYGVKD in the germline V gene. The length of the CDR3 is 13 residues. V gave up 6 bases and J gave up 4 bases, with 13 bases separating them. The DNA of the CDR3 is TGTGCCATCAGAACCCCGGGGGCTTACGAGCAGTACTTC. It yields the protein CAIRTPGAYEQYF.

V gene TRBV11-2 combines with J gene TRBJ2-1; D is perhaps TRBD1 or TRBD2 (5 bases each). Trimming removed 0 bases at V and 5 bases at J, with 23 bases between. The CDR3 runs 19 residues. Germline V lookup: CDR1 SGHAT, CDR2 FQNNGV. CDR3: CASSLEDMWGRGKDNEQFF. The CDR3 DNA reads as TGTGCCAGCAGCTTAGAGGATATGTGGGGGAGAGGCAAAGACAATGAGCAGTTCTTC.

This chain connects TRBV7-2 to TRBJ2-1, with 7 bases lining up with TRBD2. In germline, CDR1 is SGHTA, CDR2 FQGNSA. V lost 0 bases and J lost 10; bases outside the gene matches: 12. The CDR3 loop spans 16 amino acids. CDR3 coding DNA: TGTGCCAGCAGCTTAGCGCAAGGACTAGTAGGTCGGGAGCAGTTCTTC. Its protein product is CASSLAQGLVGREQFF. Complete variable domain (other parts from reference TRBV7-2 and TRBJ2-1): GAGVSQSPSNKVTEKGKDVELRCDPISGHTALYWYRQSLGQGLEFLIYFQGNSAPDKSGLPSDRFSAERTGGSVSTLTIQRTQQEDSAVYLCASSLAQGLVGREQFFGPGTRLTVL.

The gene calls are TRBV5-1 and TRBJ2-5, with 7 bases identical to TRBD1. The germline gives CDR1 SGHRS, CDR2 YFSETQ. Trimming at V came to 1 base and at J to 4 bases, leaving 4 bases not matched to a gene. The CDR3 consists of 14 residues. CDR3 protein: CASSLRGLGETQYF. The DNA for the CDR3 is TGCGCCAGCAGCTTGAGGGGGCTGGGAGAGACCCAGTACTTC.

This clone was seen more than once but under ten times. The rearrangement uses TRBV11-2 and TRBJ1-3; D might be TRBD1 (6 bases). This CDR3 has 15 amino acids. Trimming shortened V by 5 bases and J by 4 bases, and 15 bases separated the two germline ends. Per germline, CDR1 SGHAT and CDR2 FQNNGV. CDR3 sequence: CASSQQGLGGNTIYF. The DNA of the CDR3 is TGTGCCAGCAGCCAACAGGGCCTGGGAGGAAACACCATATATTTT.

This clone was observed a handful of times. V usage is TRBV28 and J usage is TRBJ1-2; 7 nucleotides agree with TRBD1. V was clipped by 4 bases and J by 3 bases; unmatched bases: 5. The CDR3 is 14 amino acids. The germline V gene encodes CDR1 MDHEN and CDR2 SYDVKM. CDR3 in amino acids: CASSSGQVHYGYTF. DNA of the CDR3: TGTGCCAGCAGTTCAGGACAGGTCCACTATGGCTACACCTTC.

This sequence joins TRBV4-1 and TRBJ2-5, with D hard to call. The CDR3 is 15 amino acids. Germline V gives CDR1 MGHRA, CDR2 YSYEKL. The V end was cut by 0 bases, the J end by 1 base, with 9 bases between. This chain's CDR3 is CASSQDRAPQETQYF. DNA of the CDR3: TGCGCCAGCAGCCAAGATCGGGCTCCCCAAGAGACCCAGTACTTC.